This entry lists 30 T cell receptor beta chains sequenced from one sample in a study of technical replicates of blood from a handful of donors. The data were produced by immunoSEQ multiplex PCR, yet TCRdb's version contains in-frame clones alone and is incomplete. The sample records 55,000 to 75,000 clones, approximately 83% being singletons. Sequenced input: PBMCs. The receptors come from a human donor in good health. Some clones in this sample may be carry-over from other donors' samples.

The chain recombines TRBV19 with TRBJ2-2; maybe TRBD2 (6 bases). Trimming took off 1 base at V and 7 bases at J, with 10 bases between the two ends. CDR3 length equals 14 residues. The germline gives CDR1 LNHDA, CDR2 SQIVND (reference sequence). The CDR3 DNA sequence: TGTGCCAGTAGTATAGCACGCGGGGTCGGGGAGCTGTTTTTT. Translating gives CASSIARGVGELFF.

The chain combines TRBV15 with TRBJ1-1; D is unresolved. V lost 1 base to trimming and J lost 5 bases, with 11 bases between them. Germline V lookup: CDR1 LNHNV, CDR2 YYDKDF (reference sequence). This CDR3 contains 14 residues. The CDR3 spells CATSRVGTATEAFF. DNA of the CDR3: TGTGCCACCAGCAGAGTGGGCACCGCGACTGAAGCTTTCTTT.

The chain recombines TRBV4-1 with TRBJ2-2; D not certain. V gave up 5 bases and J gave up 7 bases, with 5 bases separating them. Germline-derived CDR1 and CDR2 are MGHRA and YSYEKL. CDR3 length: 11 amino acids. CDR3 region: CASSFHGELFF. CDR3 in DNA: TGCGCCAGCAGCTTCCACGGGGAGCTGTTTTTT.

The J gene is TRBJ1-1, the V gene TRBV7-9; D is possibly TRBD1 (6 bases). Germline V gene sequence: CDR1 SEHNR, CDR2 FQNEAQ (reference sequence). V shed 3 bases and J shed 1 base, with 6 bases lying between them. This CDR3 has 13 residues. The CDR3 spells CASSLGQNTEAFF. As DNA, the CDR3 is TGTGCCAGCAGCTTGGGACAGAACACTGAAGCTTTCTTT. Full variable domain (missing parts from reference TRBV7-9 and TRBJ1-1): DTGVSQNPRHKITKRGQNVTFRCDPISEHNRLYWYRQTLGQGPEFLTYFQNEAQLEKSRLLSDRFSAERPKGSFSTLEIQRTEQGDSAMYLCASSLGQNTEAFFGQGTRLTVV.

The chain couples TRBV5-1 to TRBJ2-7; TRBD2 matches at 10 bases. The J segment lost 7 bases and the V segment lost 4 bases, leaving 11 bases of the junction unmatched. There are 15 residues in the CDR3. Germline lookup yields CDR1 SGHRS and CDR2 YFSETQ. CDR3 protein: CASSGPSGSFREQYF. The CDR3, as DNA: TGCGCCAGCAGCGGTCCTAGCGGGAGTTTCCGGGAGCAGTACTTC.

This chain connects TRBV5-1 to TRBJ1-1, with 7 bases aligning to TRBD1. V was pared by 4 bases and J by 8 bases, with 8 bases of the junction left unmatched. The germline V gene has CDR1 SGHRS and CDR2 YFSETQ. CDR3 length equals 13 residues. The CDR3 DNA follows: TGCGCCAGCAGCGGGACGGGACAGCTAGAAGCTTTCTTT. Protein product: CASSGTGQLEAFF.

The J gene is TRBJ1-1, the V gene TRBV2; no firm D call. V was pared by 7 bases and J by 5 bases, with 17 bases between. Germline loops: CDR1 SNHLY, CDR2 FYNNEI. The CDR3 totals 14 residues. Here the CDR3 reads CASTRMGRETEAFF. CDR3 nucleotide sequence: TGTGCCAGCACCCGAATGGGGAGAGAGACTGAAGCTTTCTTT.

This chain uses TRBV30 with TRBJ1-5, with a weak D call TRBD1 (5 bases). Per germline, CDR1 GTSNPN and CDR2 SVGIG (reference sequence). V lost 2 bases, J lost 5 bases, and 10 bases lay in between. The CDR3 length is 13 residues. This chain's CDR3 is CAWSQGVHQPQHF. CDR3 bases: TGTGCCTGGAGTCAAGGGGTTCATCAGCCCCAGCATTTT.

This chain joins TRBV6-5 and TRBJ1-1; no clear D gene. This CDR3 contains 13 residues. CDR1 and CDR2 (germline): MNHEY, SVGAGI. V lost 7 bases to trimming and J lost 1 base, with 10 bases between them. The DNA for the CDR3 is TGTGCCAGCATGGCAGACTCGAACACTGAAGCTTTCTTT. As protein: CASMADSNTEAFF.

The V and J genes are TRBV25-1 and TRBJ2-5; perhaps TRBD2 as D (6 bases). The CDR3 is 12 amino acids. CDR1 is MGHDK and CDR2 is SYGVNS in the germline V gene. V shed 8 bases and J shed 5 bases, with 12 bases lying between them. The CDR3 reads CASGGWRETQYF. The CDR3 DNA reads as TGTGCCAGCGGGGGGTGGCGCGAGACCCAGTACTTC.

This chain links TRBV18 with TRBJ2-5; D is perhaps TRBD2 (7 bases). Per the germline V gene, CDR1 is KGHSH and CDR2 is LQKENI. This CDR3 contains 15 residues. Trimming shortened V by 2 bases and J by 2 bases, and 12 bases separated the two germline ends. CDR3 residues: CASSPGGATQETQYF. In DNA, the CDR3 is TGTGCCAGCTCACCAGGGGGGGCCACACAAGAGACCCAGTACTTC.

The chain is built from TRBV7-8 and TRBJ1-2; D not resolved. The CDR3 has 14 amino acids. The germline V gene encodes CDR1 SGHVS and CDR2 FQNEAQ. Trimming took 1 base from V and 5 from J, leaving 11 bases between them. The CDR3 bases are TGTGCCAGCAGCTTAGAACCGCTCGGGTATGGCTACACCTTC. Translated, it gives CASSLEPLGYGYTF.

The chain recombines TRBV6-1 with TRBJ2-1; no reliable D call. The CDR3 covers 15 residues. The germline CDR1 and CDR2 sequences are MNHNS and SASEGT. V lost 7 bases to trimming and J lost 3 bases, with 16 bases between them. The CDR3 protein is CASTLKPANYNEQFF. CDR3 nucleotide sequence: TGTGCCAGCACCCTAAAGCCTGCTAACTACAATGAGCAGTTCTTC.

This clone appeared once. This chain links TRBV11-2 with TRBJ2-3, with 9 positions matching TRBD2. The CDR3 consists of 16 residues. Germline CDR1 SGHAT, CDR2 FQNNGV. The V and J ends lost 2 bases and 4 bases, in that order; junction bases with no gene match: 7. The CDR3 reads CASSLSAGGTADTQYF. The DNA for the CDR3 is TGTGCCAGCAGCTTATCAGCGGGGGGAACGGCAGATACGCAGTATTTT.

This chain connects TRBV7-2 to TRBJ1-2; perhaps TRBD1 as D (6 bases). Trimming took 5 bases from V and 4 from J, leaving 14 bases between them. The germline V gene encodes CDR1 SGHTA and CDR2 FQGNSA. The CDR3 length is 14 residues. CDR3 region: CASSPVGGGYGYTF. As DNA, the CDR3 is TGTGCCAGCAGCCCCGTTGGGGGCGGCTATGGCTACACCTTC.

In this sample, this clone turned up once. The CDR3 bases are TGTGCCAGCAGCTCCGCGGGACTAGGGGAGACCCAGTACTTC. This gives the protein CASSSAGLGETQYF. The chain couples TRBV13 to TRBJ2-5, with TRBD2 matching over 8 bases. In germline, CDR1 is PRHDT, CDR2 FYEKMQ (reference sequence). The CDR3 is 14 residues long. The junction had 6 bases not matched to a gene; V was cut back by 4 bases and J by 5 bases.

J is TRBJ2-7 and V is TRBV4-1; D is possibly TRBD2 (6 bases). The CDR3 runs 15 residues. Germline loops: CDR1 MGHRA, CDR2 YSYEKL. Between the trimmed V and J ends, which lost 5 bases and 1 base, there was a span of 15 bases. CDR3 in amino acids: CASSVRLGGSYEQYF. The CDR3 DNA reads TGCGCCAGCAGCGTACGGTTGGGGGGTTCCTACGAGCAGTACTTC.

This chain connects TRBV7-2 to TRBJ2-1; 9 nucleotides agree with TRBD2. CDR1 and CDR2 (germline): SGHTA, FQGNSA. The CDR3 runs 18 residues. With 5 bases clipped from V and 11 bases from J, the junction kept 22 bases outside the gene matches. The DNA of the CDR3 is TGTGCCAGCAGCCCCGCTTTGCGTCTTAGCGGGGGACCCGGTAAGCAGTTCTTC. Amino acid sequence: CASSPALRLSGGPGKQFF.

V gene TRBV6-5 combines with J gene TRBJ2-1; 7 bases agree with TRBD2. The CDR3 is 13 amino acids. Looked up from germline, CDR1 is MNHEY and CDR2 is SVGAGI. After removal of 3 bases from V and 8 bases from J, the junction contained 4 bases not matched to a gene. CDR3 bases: TGTGCCAGCAGTTATCTTGCGGGAGATGAGCAGTTCTTC. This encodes CASSYLAGDEQFF.

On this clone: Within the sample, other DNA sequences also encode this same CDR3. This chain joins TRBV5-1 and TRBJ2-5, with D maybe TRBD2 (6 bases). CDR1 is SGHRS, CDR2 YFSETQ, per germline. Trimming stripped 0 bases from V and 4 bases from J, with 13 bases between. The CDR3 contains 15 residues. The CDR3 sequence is CASSLGGGAGETQYF. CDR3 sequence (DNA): TGCGCCAGCAGCTTGGGGGGAGGAGCCGGAGAGACCCAGTACTTC.

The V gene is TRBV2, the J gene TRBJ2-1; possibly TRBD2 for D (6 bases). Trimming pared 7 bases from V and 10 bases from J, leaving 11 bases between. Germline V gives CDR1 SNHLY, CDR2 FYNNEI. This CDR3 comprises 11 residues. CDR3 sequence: CASTFSGEQFF. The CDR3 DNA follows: TGTGCCAGCACCTTTAGCGGCGAGCAGTTCTTC.

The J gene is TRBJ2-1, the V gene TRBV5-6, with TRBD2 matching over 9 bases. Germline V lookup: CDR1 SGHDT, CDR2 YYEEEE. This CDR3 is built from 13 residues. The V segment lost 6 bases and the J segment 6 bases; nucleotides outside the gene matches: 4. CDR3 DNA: TGTGCCAGCAACCGCGGGAGGGGCAATGAGCAGTTCTTC. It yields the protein CASNRGRGNEQFF.

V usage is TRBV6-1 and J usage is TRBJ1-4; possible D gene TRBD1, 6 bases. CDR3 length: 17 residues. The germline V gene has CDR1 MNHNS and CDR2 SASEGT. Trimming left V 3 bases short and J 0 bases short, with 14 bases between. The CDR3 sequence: CASSERLAGATNEKLFF. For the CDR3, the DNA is TGTGCCAGCAGTGAGCGCTTGGCAGGGGCAACTAATGAAAAACTGTTTTTT.

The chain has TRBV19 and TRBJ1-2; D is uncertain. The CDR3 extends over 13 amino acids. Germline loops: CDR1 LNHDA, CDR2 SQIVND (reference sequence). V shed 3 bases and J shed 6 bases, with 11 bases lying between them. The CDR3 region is CASSIQAGNGYTF. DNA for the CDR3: TGTGCCAGTAGTATTCAGGCAGGTAATGGCTACACCTTC. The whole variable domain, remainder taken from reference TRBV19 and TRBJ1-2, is DGGITQSPKYLFRKEGQNVTLSCEQNLNHDAMYWYRQDPGQGLRLIYYSQIVNDFQKGDIAEGYSVSREKKESFPLTVTSAQKNPTAFYLCASSIQAGNGYTFGSGTRLTVV.

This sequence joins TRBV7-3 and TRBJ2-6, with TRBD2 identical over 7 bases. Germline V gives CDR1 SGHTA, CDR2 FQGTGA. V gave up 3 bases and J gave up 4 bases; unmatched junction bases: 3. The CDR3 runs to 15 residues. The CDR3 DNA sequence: TGTGCCAGCAGCTTCGGGGGGTCCGGGGCCAACGTCCTGACTTTC. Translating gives CASSFGGSGANVLTF.

CDR3 in amino acids: CASSFGGVGSQHF. The CDR3 nucleotides are TGTGCCAGCAGCTTTGGCGGCGTTGGGTCCCAGCATTTT. The rearrangement uses TRBV7-9 and TRBJ1-5; unclear D gene. V lost 3 bases and J 11 bases, leaving 14 bases between the germline ends. CDR1 SEHNR and CDR2 FQNEAQ come from the germline V gene (reference sequence). There are 13 residues in the CDR3. The full variable domain, rest sourced from reference TRBV7-9 and TRBJ1-5, is DTGVSQNPRHKITKRGQNVTFRCDPISEHNRLYWYRQTLGQGPEFLTYFQNEAQLEKSRLLSDRFSAERPKGSFSTLEIQRTEQGDSAMYLCASSFGGVGSQHFGDGTRLSIL.

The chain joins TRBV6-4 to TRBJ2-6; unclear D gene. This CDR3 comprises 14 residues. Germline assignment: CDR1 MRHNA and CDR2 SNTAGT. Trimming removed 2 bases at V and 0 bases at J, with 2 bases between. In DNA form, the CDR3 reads TGTGCCAGCAGTGACCGCTCTGGGGCCAACGTCCTGACTTTC. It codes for CASSDRSGANVLTF.

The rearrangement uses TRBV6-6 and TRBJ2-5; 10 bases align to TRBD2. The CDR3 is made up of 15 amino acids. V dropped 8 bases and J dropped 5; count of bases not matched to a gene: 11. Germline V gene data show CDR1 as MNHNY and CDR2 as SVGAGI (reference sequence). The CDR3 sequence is CASVPSGRSAETQYF. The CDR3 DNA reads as TGTGCCAGCGTTCCTAGCGGGAGATCGGCTGAGACCCAGTACTTC.

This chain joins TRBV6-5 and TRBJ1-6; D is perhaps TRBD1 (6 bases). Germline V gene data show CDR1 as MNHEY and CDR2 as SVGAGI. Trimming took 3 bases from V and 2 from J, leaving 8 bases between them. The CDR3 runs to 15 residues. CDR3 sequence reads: CASSYEGAYNSPLHF. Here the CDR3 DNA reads TGTGCCAGCAGTTATGAGGGGGCCTATAATTCACCCCTCCACTTT.

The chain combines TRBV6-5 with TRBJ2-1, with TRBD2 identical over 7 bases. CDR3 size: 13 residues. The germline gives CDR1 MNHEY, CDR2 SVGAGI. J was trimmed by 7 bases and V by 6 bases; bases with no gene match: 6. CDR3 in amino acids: CASRAGDGNEQFF. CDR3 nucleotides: TGTGCCAGCAGGGCGGGGGACGGGAATGAGCAGTTCTTC.